The 27 T cell receptor beta chains below all came from one sample that was sequenced in a study of T cells in Graves' hyperthyroidism and ophthalmopathy. RNA transcripts gave rise to amplified TCR beta CDR3 regions. The study used the HTBI primer set for a first-round RT-PCR of the TCR CDR3. TCRdb ran MiXCR on the multiplex PCR reads and lists one entry per CDR3 protein. Among around 420,000 distinct CDR3 sequences, around 13% were seen once, and the ten largest hold more than 4.5%. Specimen: blood. The source of these receptors is a woman between 18 and 29 years old with Graves' hyperthyroidism.

This clonotype came up many times. The chain is built from TRBV28 and TRBJ1-2; the D gene is possibly TRBD1 (5 bases). Germline V gene data show CDR1 as MDHEN and CDR2 as SYDVKM. The V gene lost 5 bases and the J gene lost 2 bases, with 15 bases spanning the gap. The CDR3 loop spans 15 amino acids. The CDR3 coding sequence is TGTGCCAGCAGTCAGACAGTAAGGAAAAACTATGGCTACACCTTC. This translates into CASSQTVRKNYGYTF.

On this clonotype itself: It may be a read error: a sequence one base away is much more abundant. The CDR3 does not close with the conserved phenylalanine or tryptophan, likely indicating a read error. This chain joins TRBV7-2 and TRBJ2-7; D is possibly TRBD1 (6 bases). Germline CDR1 is SGHTA and CDR2 is FQGNSA. Between the trimmed V and J ends, which lost 6 bases and 4 bases, there was a span of 25 bases. The CDR3 totals 17 residues. CDR3 nucleotide sequence: TGTGCCAGCAGTTCCGGGCCAACAGGGCCCCTGGGGTACGAGCAGTACCTC. The encoded protein is CASSSGPTGPLGYEQYL.

A few counts support this clonotype. The J gene is TRBJ2-7, the V gene TRBV9; 7 bases line up with TRBD2. The ends lost 0 bases at V and 4 bases at J; junction bases unmatched: 7. The CDR3 is made up of 15 amino acids. Germline-derived CDR1 and CDR2 are SGDLS and YYNGEE. The CDR3 protein is CASSVGGGREYEQYF. The CDR3 DNA reads as TGTGCCAGCAGCGTAGGTGGCGGGCGGGAGTACGAGCAGTACTTC. Based on the CDR3 plus reference TRBV9 and TRBJ2-7, the full variable domain is DSGVTQTPKHLITATGQRVTLRCSPRSGDLSVYWYQQSLDQGLQFLIQYYNGEERAKGNILERFSAQQFPDLHSELNLSSLELGDSALYFCASSVGGGREYEQYFGPGTRLTVT.

V is TRBV29-1 and J is TRBJ2-1, with TRBD2 identical over 8 bases. V gave up 5 bases and J gave up 9 bases; unmatched junction bases: 6. CDR3 length equals 12 residues. Germline V lookup: CDR1 SQVTM, CDR2 ANQGSEA. CDR3 in amino acids: CSVSGRALEQFF. The CDR3 DNA is TGCAGCGTTTCCGGGAGGGCCCTTGAGCAGTTCTTC.

The table lists this clonotype with a few counts. The chain has TRBV9 and TRBJ1-5; D remains ambiguous. The CDR3 extends over 13 amino acids. The V gene's germline CDR1 is SGDLS and CDR2 YYNGEE. V lost 4 bases and J 7 bases, leaving 12 bases between the germline ends. CDR3 DNA sequence: TGTGCCAGCAGCCTTGACATAAAGCAGCCCCAGCATTTT. It translates to CASSLDIKQPQHF.

V is TRBV20-1 and J is TRBJ1-2; weak D call: TRBD1 (6 bases). CDR1 is DFQATT and CDR2 is SNEGSKA in the germline V gene (reference sequence). This CDR3 has 13 residues. V was shortened by 0 bases and J by 8 bases, with 13 bases between the two germline ends. CDR3 sequence: CSARDRGLKGYTF. The CDR3 DNA sequence: TGCAGTGCTAGAGACCGGGGGCTAAAGGGCTACACCTTC.

This clonotype was seen more than once but under ten times. J is TRBJ2-1 and V is TRBV10-3; D ambiguous. CDR3 length equals 14 residues. V was clipped by 8 bases and J by 4 bases, with 15 bases between them. The germline CDR1 and CDR2 sequences are ENHRY and SYGVKD. CDR3 nucleotide sequence: TGTGCCATCGGATCGTTTGGTACTTACAATGAGCAGTTCTTC. Translated: CAIGSFGTYNEQFF.

The chain combines TRBV9 with TRBJ1-3; weak D call: TRBD1 (5 bases). The CDR3 spans 16 residues. Trimming left V 3 bases short and J 0 bases short, with 13 bases between. Germline CDR1 is SGDLS and CDR2 is YYNGEE. DNA of the CDR3: TGTGCCAGCAGCGCGATCGGGACCGGCTCTGGAAACACCATATATTTT. It is translated as CASSAIGTGSGNTIYF.

This clonotype was seen repeatedly, ten times or more. The V and J genes are TRBV7-2 and TRBJ2-4; 8 bases match TRBD1. Germline lookup yields CDR1 SGHTA and CDR2 FQGNSA. V trimming: 3 bases; J trimming: 7 bases; junction bases outside the gene matches: 5. The CDR3 loop spans 14 amino acids. CDR3 protein: CASSFSRQGNIQYF. The CDR3 nucleotides read TGTGCCAGCAGCTTTAGTCGACAGGGGAACATTCAGTACTTC.

This clonotype appeared many times. The genes are TRBV28 and TRBJ2-3, with unresolved D. V was pared by 2 bases and J by 8 bases, with 8 bases between. Per germline, CDR1 MDHEN and CDR2 SYDVKM. CDR3 size: 12 residues. CDR3 sequence reads: CASSLSAGTQYF. CDR3 nucleotide sequence: TGTGCCAGCAGTTTAAGTGCCGGTACGCAGTATTTT.

Only a few counts were recorded for this clonotype. The rearrangement links TRBV30 to TRBJ1-2; a possible D gene is TRBD1 (5 bases). The CDR3 is 13 residues long. Germline assignment: CDR1 GTSNPN and CDR2 SVGIG (reference sequence). V was trimmed by 2 bases and J by 2 bases, leaving 9 bases between them. The CDR3 loop reads CAWSNGHNYGYTF. The DNA for the CDR3 is TGTGCCTGGAGTAACGGACACAACTATGGCTACACCTTC.

The chain joins TRBV9 to TRBJ1-2; 8 nucleotides align to TRBD1. J gave up 3 bases and V 2 bases, and 6 bases lay outside the gene matches. From germline, CDR1 is SGDLS and CDR2 YYNGEE. The CDR3 is 15 residues long. As DNA, the CDR3 is TGTGCCAGCAGCGTGTCCACGACAGGGGACTATGGCTACACCTTC. It translates to CASSVSTTGDYGYTF.

At least ten counts were recorded for this clonotype. In nucleotides, the CDR3 is TGTGCCAGCAGTTATTCCCCGGTCGCAGATACGCAGTATTTT. It translates to CASSYSPVADTQYF. This sequence joins TRBV6-1 and TRBJ2-3; D gene uncertain. This CDR3 contains 14 residues. Germline CDR1 reads MNHNS; CDR2 reads SASEGT. The V end was cut by 5 bases, the J end by 4 bases, with 13 bases between.

For this clonotype: A much larger clone sits a single nucleotide away, making a read error possible. The rearrangement links TRBV4-1 to TRBJ2-7; 7 bases are a match to TRBD1. CDR3 size: 15 residues. With 2 bases clipped from V and 2 bases from J, the junction kept 6 bases outside the gene matches. Germline loops: CDR1 MGHRA, CDR2 YSYEKL. For the CDR3, the DNA is TGCGCCAGCAGCCAACATCTTGGGACAGCCTACGAGCAGTACTTC. Protein: CASSQHLGTAYEQYF.

There are many counts of this clonotype. The rearrangement links TRBV7-3 to TRBJ2-2, with D possibly matching TRBD2 (7 bases). The V gene lost 6 bases and the J gene lost 4 bases, with 15 bases spanning the gap. The CDR3 contains 15 residues. Looked up from germline, CDR1 is SGHTA and CDR2 is FQGTGA. Here the CDR3 reads CASSPGLGGTGELFF. CDR3 DNA sequence: TGTGCCAGCAGTCCTGGACTAGGGGGCACCGGGGAGCTGTTTTTT.

This clonotype was picked up many times. CDR3 DNA sequence: TGTGCCTGGAGTTACAGGGTCGGGACTGAAGCTTTCTTT. Translating it yields CAWSYRVGTEAFF. The genes are TRBV30 and TRBJ1-1, with D possibly being TRBD1 (6 bases). With 2 bases removed from V and 5 bases from J, the gap between germline ends came to 12 bases. Germline CDR1 is GTSNPN and CDR2 is SVGIG (reference sequence). The CDR3 contains 13 residues.

This clonotype was counted between two and nine times. The V call is TRBV5-1, the J call TRBJ2-2, with 7 positions matching TRBD2. The J segment lost 1 base and the V segment lost 0 bases, leaving 6 bases of the junction unmatched. CDR1 and CDR2 from the germline V gene are SGHRS and YFSETQ. The CDR3 consists of 17 residues. In nucleotides, the CDR3 is TGCGCCAGCAGCTTGGCCGGGAGGCTGCGGAACACCGGGGAGCTGTTTTTT. Amino acid sequence: CASSLAGRLRNTGELFF.

This rearrangement joins TRBV19 to TRBJ1-2; unclear D gene. Per germline, CDR1 LNHDA and CDR2 SQIVND (reference sequence). CDR3 size: 13 residues. V shed 2 bases and J shed 1 base, with 5 bases lying between them. Written as DNA, the CDR3 is TGTGCCAGTAGTATAAGCAGTAACTATGGCTACACCTTC. It encodes CASSISSNYGYTF.

The chain has TRBV7-9 and TRBJ2-1, with 9 bases that match TRBD1. The germline CDR1 and CDR2 sequences are SEHNR and FQNEAQ (reference sequence). The CDR3 length is 15 residues. J was trimmed by 6 bases and V by 0 bases; bases with no gene match: 3. CDR3 in amino acids: CASSLAGQGPNEQFF. CDR3 nucleotide sequence: TGTGCCAGCAGCTTAGCGGGACAGGGTCCCAATGAGCAGTTCTTC.

In DNA form, the CDR3 reads TGCAGTGCTCCATTTGAGGGGTCCAATCAGCCCCAGCATTTT. Amino acid sequence: CSAPFEGSNQPQHF. The chain is built from TRBV20-1 and TRBJ1-5; weak D call: TRBD1 (5 bases). V lost 5 bases, J lost 3 bases, and 14 bases lay in between. The CDR3 extends over 14 amino acids. CDR1 and CDR2 from the germline V gene are DFQATT and SNEGSKA (reference sequence).

The V and J genes are TRBV6-4 and TRBJ1-3, with 7 bases matching TRBD1. The CDR3 runs 17 residues. The V gene end was trimmed by 3 bases and the J gene end by 2 bases; junction bases not matched to a gene: 10. Germline V lookup: CDR1 MRHNA, CDR2 SNTAGT. The CDR3 reads CASSDKVGTAPGNTIYF. For the CDR3, the DNA is TGTGCCAGCAGTGATAAAGTGGGGACAGCCCCTGGAAACACCATATATTTT.

This clonotype was counted ten times or more. This chain connects TRBV7-2 to TRBJ2-6; weak D call: TRBD2 (5 bases). This CDR3 region has 17 residues. Germline loops: CDR1 SGHTA, CDR2 FQGNSA. V dropped 5 bases and J dropped 0 bases, with 14 bases sitting between them. The CDR3 loop reads CASSLDRGSSGANVLTF. CDR3 in DNA: TGTGCCAGCAGCCTAGATCGTGGGAGCTCTGGGGCCAACGTCCTGACTTTC. The whole variable domain, filled in from reference TRBV7-2 and TRBJ2-6, reads GAGVSQSPSNKVTEKGKDVELRCDPISGHTALYWYRQSLGQGLEFLIYFQGNSAPDKSGLPSDRFSAERTGGSVSTLTIQRTQQEDSAVYLCASSLDRGSSGANVLTFGAGSRLTVL.

V gene TRBV7-6 combines with J gene TRBJ2-5; tentatively, D is TRBD1 or TRBD2 (5 bases each). Germline CDR1 is SGHVS and CDR2 is FNYEAQ. Trimming stripped 3 bases from V and 5 bases from J, with 13 bases between. CDR3 length equals 14 residues. CDR3 nucleotides: TGTGCCAGCAGCTTTTACGGGACGTACGAGACCCAGTACTTC. It specifies CASSFYGTYETQYF.

This clonotype was recorded at least ten times. This rearrangement joins TRBV11-2 to TRBJ2-1, with 9 bases fitting TRBD1. Germline V gene lookup returns CDR1 SGHAT and CDR2 FQNNGV. Trimming removed 5 bases from V and 1 base from J; junction bases left unmatched: 12. The CDR3 is 18 residues long. The CDR3 DNA sequence: TGTGCCAGCAGCCGACCCCGGGACAGGGAGGTGTCCTACAATGAGCAGTTCTTC. Protein sequence: CASSRPRDREVSYNEQFF.

V is TRBV9 and J is TRBJ2-6; the D gene could be TRBD1 or TRBD2 (5 bases each). The V gene's germline CDR1 is SGDLS and CDR2 YYNGEE. Deletions cut 3 bases from V and 0 bases from J, with 10 bases between. The CDR3 is made up of 16 amino acids. CDR3 sequence reads: CASSGSGASGANVLTF. The CDR3 nucleotides read TGTGCCAGCAGCGGCTCCGGGGCCTCTGGGGCCAACGTCCTGACTTTC.

This clonotype was seen only a few times. This chain links TRBV24-1 with TRBJ2-2, with D hard to call. Per germline, CDR1 KGHDR and CDR2 SFDVKD. The CDR3 is 12 amino acids. V was cut by 4 bases and J by 6 bases, with 5 bases left in between. The CDR3 DNA is TGTGCCACCAGTGAGTTGCCCGGGGAGCTGTTTTTT. Encoded protein: CATSELPGELFF.

This sequence joins TRBV10-3 and TRBJ2-7; TRBD1 matches at 9 bases. The V gene end was trimmed by 4 bases and the J gene end by 4 bases; junction bases not matched to a gene: 11. Looked up from germline, CDR1 is ENHRY and CDR2 is SYGVKD. This CDR3 comprises 16 residues. The CDR3 is CAISGRPGQGNYEQYF. DNA of the CDR3: TGTGCCATCAGTGGACGGCCGGGACAGGGTAATTACGAGCAGTACTTC.